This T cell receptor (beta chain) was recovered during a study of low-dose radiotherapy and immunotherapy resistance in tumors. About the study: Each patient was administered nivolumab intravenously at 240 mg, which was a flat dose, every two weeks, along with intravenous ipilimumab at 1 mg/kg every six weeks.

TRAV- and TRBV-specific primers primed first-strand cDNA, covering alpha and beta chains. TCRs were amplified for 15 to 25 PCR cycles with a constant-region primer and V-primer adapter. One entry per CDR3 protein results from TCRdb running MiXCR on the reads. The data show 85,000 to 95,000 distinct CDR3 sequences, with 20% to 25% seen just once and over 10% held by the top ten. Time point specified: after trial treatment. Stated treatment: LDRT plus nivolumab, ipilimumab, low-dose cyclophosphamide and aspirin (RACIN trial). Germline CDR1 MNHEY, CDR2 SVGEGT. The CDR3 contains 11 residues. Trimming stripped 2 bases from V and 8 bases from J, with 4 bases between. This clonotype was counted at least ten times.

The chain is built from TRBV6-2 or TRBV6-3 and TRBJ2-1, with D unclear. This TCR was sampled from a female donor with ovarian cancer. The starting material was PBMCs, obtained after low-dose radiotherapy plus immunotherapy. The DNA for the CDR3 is TGTGCCAGCAGTTACAACTATGAGCAGTTCTTC. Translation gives CASSYNYEQFF.